This paragraph covers one TCR beta chain sequence. The antigen is not known. This sample was included in a study of T cell responses to AZD1222 COVID-19 vaccine. Assay used: immunoSEQ multiplex PCR; TCRdb lists only in-frame clones, some missing. The sample lists roughly 140,000 clones, 85% to 90% seen once, with roughly 1.7% in the top ten. General study points: Spike-specific TCR breadth and depth grew following two AZD1222 doses. Repertoires were collected only later (after the peak T cell response had occurred). The donor group comprised mostly white British people and more females; the analysis possibly underestimated clonal diversity.

This CDR3 comprises 12 residues. V was shortened by 6 bases and J by 6 bases, with 11 bases between the two germline ends. CDR1 is ENHRY and CDR2 is SYGVKD in the germline V gene. Sequenced here: peripheral blood, sampled on day 0 of AZD1222 vaccination. This sequence originates from an adult in good health. V usage is TRBV10-3 and J usage is TRBJ1-2; D remains ambiguous. The CDR3 loop is CAISGTGDGYTF. CDR3 nucleotide sequence: TGTGCCATCAGCGGAACGGGAGATGGCTACACCTTC.